This paragraph reports one T cell receptor (beta chain). No antigen is known for it. PCR employed 60 Vbeta and 13 Jbeta primers. Some clones are missing from TCRdb's copy, which holds only in-frame ones; the method was immunoSEQ multiplex PCR. The sample lists 150,000 to 200,000 clones, 75% to 90% occurring once. The data were taken from a study of cytomegalovirus exposure and HLA in healthy donors. General study results and limits: Previous analysis showed most TCR beta V segments were productive about 87% or about 30% of the time. The study labeled 150 to 200 TCR beta chains cytomegalovirus-associated. TCR beta sequences reportedly predicted most subjects' HLA-A and HLA-B alleles accurately. High sensitivity and specificity were reportedly achieved when the classifier diagnosed cytomegalovirus status.

This CDR3 spans 17 amino acids. Germline V gives CDR1 LNHDA, CDR2 SQIVND (reference sequence). The trim removed 0 bases at V and 4 bases at J, leaving 7 bases unmatched. Sample: PBMCs. The source is a man in his forties or fifties in good health and CMV-seropositive. The rearrangement joins TRBV19 to TRBJ2-3; 10 bases align to TRBD2. In DNA form, the CDR3 reads TGTGCCAGTAGTATAGACGCTAGCGGGGGTATCGCAGATACGCAGTATTTT. It specifies CASSIDASGGIADTQYF.